This TCR beta chain was found in a study of identical twins (dated by TCRdb to 2016 to 2017). Background on the whole study: To test whether fetal clonotypes persist, the study used deep sequencing on TCR alpha and beta repertoires from monozygotic twins, unrelated adults of various ages, and cord blood. To rule out contamination, the twin experiments were replicated at different times with different library preparation protocols.

Library generation was performed with 5' RACE. TCRdb names Illumina HiSeq 2000 as the instrument used. A universal primer binding site was introduced by template switching, and a unique molecular identifier was present in the final cDNA, enabling accurate counting of TCR cDNA molecules. First-strand cDNA for TCR alpha and beta chains was synthesized from specific primers in the conserved constant-segment region. To control for contamination, each cDNA library was double barcoded with a SMART-Mk sample barcode plus Illumina barcodes. Two successive PCR steps introduced TruSeq adapter sequences along with Illumina sample barcodes. The TCR alpha and beta cDNA libraries were sequenced on the Illumina HiSeq platform using custom primers. Concerning the study's data processing: Raw reads were processed with MiGEC to extract unique molecular identifiers, and MiXCR was used to determine CDR3 positions. For each individual, recombination models were inferred using an EM algorithm with the repgenHMM and IGoR tools. Shared clonotypes were analyzed with the tcR package in R, and sharing was normalized by the product of cloneset sizes. To study raw recombination without the effects of thymic and clonal selection, out-of-frame nonproductive sequences were analyzed. TCRdb ran its own pipeline on the public reads, namely fastp trimming at Q25 and MiXCR clone calling, and kept in-frame beta chains. Rows are combined by CDR3 protein, so each entry shows the most common genes and DNA. It is TCRdb's table, rather than the study itself, that gives the V and J calls and clone size. The sample table holds 200,000 to 250,000 distinct CDR3 sequences, of which about 7.5% were seen once. The top ten constitute about 1.8% of the sample.

Every donor was a healthy Caucasian. Three pairs of female monozygotic twins, all aged roughly 18 to 29 years, were included in the twin cohort. Using Miltenyi CD45RO+ enrichment and human naive T-cell isolation kits, memory (CD45RO+) and naive T cells were isolated from PBMC. Between the V and J ends, shortened by 5 bases and 8 bases respectively, the junction contains 9 bases. The CDR3, from cysteine to phenylalanine, totals 12 residues. The DNA shown is the 36-base CDR3, in frame from base 1. In the germline V gene, CDR1 corresponds to SGHAT and CDR2 to FQNNGV. What the authors observed across the whole study: Abundant cord blood beta clonotypes had fewer insertions, young adult naive repertoires showed a similar but weaker trend, and memory repertoires showed no such trend. The excess sharing between twins in beta out-of-frame sequences was weaker because fewer shared sequences reduced the signal-to-noise ratio. Because the same donors could not be followed over many years, conclusions were based on cross-sectional statistical analysis. Compared with coincidental sharing between unrelated individuals, out-of-frame TCR alpha sequences shared between twins showed an excess of sequences with low generation probability. Zero-insertion analyses could be partly confounded by invariant T cells such as MAIT and iNKT, although diverse VJ usage argued against such confounding for most clonotypes. Recombination models systematically underestimated out-of-frame TCR alpha sharing in monozygotic twins but agreed with sharing between unrelated individuals.

This clonotype was seen repeatedly, ten times or more. The specificity of this receptor is unknown. No base quality values were provided; no much bigger clone lies one nucleotide off. These data also formed part of another study, on yellow fever vaccine responses in identical twins. The second study, in turn, reports: According to the authors, the vaccine-induced T cell response in identical twins seemed to be partly convergent and partly specific to each individual. Focusing on identical twins, the study followed the T cell clones that responded to the vaccine, and did so with precision.

This TCR derives from a woman aged 18-29 years in good health. The specimen sequenced was memory (CD45RO+) T cells sorted from blood. This sample's cell subset or site label indicates: CD45RO+ enriched T cells. The chain uses TRBV11-2 and TRBJ1-4; there is no confident call for the D gene. The CDR3 reads CASSQRPEKLFF. The DNA sequence is TGTGCCAGCAGCCAACGTCCCGAAAAACTGTTTTTT.